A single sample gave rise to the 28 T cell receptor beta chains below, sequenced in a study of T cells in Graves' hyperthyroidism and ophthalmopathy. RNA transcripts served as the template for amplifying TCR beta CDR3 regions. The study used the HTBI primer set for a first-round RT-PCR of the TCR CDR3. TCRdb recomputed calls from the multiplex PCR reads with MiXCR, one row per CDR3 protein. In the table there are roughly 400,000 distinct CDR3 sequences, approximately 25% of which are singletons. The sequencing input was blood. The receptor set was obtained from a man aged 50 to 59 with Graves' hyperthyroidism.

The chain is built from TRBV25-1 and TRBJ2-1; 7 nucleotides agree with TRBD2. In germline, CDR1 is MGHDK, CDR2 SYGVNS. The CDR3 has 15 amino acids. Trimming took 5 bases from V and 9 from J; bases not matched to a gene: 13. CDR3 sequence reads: CASSQLKGGFAEQFF. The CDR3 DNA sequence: TGTGCCAGCAGTCAACTAAAGGGAGGGTTCGCTGAGCAGTTCTTC.

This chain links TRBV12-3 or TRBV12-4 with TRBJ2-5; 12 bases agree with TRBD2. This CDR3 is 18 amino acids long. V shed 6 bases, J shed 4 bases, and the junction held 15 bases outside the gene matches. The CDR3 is CASSFSSGRATGRETQYF. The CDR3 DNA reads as TGTGCCAGCAGCTTCTCTAGCGGGAGGGCCACAGGGAGAGAGACCCAGTACTTC.

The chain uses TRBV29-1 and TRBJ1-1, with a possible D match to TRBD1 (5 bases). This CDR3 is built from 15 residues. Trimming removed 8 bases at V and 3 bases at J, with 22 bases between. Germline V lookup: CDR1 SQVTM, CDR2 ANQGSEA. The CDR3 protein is CSSRVITGTDTEAFF. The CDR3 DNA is TGCAGCTCTAGGGTAATTACCGGGACCGACACTGAAGCTTTCTTT.

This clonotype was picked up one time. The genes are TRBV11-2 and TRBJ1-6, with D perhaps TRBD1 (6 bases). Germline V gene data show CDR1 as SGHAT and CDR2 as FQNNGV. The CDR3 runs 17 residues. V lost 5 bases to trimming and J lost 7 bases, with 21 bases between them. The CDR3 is CASSPFPTTGQNSPLHF. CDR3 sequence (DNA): TGTGCCAGCAGCCCATTCCCCACCACAGGGCAGAATTCACCCCTCCACTTT.

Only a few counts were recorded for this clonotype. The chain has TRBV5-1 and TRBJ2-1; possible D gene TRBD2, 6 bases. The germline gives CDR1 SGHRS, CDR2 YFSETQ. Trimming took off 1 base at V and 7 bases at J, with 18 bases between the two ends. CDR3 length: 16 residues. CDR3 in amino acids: CASSLYRDSGGNEQFF. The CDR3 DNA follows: TGCGCCAGCAGCTTGTATCGTGATAGCGGTGGGAATGAGCAGTTCTTC.

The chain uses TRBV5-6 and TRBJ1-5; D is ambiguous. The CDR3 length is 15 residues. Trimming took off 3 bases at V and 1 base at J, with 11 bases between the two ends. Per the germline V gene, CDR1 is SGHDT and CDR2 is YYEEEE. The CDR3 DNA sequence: TGTGCCAGCAGCTCCTCCTTTGACAGCAATCAGCCCCAGCATTTT. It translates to CASSSSFDSNQPQHF.

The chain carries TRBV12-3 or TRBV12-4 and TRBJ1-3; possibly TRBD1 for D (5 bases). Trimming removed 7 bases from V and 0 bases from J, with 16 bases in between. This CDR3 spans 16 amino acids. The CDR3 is CASTTRRGSSGNTIYF. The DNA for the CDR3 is TGTGCCAGCACCACACGACGGGGGTCCTCTGGAAACACCATATATTTT.

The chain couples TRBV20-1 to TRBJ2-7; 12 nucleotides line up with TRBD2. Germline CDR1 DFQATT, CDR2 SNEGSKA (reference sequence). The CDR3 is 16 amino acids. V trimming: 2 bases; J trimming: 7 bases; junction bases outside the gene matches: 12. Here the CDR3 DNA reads TGCAGTGCTAGACCAAGACTAGCGGGAGAATCCGAGGAGCAGTACTTC. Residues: CSARPRLAGESEEQYF.

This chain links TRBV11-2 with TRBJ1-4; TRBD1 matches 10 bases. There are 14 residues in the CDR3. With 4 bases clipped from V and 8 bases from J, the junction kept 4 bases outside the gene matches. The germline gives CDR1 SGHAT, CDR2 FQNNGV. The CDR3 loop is CASSSGTGAEKLFF. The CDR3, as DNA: TGTGCCAGCAGCTCCGGGACAGGGGCGGAAAAACTGTTTTTT.

The CDR3 DNA follows: TGCGCCAGCAGCTTGTTGGGACAGAGCTCTGGGGCCAACGTCCTGACTTTC. This codes for CASSLLGQSSGANVLTF. This chain connects TRBV5-1 to TRBJ2-6, with TRBD1 identical over 7 bases. The ends lost 1 base at V and 0 bases at J; junction bases unmatched: 4. Per the germline V gene, CDR1 is SGHRS and CDR2 is YFSETQ. The CDR3 is 17 residues long.

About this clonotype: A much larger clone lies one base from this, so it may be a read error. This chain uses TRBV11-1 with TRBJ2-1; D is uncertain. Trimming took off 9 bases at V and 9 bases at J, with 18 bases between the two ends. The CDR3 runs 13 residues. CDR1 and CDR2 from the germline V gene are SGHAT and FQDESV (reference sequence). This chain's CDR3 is CASKGRSLSEQFF. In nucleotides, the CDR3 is TGTGCCAGTAAGGGAAGGTCCCTCAGTGAGCAGTTCTTC.

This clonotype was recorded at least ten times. CDR3 DNA sequence: TGCAGTGCTAGGAGGGCAGGGTCCTACGAGCAGTACTTC. Protein: CSARRAGSYEQYF. The chain carries TRBV20-1 and TRBJ2-7; D possibly matches TRBD1 or TRBD2 (5 bases each). Germline V gene data show CDR1 as DFQATT and CDR2 as SNEGSKA (reference sequence). V lost 3 bases to trimming and J lost 1 base, with 10 bases between them. The CDR3 totals 13 residues.

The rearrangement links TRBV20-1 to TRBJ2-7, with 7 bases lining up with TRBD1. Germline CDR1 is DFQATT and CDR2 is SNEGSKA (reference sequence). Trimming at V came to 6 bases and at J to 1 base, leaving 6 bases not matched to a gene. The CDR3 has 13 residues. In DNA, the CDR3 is TGCAGTGCGAGGGGGCCTCATTCCTACGAGCAGTACTTC. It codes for CSARGPHSYEQYF.

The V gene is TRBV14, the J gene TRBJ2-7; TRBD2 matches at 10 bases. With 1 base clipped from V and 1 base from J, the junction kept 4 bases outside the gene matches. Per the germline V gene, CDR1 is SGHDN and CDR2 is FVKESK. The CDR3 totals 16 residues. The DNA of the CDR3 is TGTGCCAGCAGCCAAGCGGGTAGCGGGAGGTCCTACGAGCAGTACTTC. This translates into CASSQAGSGRSYEQYF.

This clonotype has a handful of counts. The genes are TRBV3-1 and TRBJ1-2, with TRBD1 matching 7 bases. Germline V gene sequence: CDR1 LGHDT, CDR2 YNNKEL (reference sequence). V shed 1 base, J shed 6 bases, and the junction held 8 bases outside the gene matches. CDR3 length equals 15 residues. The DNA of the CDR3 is TGTGCCAGCAGCCAAGCCGGGACAGCAAAAGATGGCTACACCTTC. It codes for CASSQAGTAKDGYTF.

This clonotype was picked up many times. The CDR3 sequence: CSASKGRDISYEQYF. The CDR3, as DNA: TGCAGTGCTTCCAAAGGCCGGGACATCTCCTACGAGCAGTACTTC. The V call is TRBV20-1, the J call TRBJ2-7; a weak D match, TRBD1 (6 bases). There are 15 residues in the CDR3. Germline assignment: CDR1 DFQATT and CDR2 SNEGSKA (reference sequence). Trimming shortened V by 5 bases and J by 0 bases, and 17 bases separated the two germline ends.

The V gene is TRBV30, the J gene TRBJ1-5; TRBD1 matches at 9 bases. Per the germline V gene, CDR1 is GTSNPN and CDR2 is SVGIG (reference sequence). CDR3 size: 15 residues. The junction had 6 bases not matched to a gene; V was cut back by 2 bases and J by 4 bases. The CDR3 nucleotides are TGTGCCTGGAGTTCCTGGGACAGGGCAAATCAGCCCCAGCATTTT. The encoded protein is CAWSSWDRANQPQHF.

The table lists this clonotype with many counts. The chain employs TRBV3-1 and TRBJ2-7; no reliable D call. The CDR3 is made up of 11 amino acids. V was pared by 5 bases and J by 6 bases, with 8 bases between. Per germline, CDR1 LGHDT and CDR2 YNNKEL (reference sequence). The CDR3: CASSGSSEQYF. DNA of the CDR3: TGTGCCAGCAGCGGCTCGTCCGAGCAGTACTTC.

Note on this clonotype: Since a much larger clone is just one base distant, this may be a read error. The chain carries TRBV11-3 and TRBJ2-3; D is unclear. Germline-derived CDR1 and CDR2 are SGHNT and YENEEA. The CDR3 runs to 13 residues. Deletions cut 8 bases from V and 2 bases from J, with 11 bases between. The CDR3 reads CASGSTTTDTQYF. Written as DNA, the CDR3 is TGTGCCAGCGGCTCCACAACCACAGATACGCAGTATTTT.

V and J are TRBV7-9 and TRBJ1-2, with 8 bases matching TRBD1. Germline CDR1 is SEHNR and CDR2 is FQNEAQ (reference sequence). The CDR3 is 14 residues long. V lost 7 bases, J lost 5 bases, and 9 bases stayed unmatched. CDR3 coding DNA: TGTGCCAGCAAACCGACAGGGGACGGGTATGGCTACACCTTC. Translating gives CASKPTGDGYGYTF.

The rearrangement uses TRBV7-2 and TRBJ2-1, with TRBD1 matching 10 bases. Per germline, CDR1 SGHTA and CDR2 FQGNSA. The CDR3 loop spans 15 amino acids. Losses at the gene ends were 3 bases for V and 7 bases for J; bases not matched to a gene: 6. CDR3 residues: CASSLDRGILNEQFF. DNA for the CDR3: TGTGCCAGCAGCTTGGACAGGGGGATTTTGAATGAGCAGTTCTTC.

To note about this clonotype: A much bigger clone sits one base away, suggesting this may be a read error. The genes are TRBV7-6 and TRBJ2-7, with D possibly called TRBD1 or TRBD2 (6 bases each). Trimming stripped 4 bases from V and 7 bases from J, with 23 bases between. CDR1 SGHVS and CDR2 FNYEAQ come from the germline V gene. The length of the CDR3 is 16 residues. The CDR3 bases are TGTGCCAGCAGCTCCGGGGCTAACGGGGGCTCGGGGGAGCAGTACTTC. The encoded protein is CASSSGANGGSGEQYF.

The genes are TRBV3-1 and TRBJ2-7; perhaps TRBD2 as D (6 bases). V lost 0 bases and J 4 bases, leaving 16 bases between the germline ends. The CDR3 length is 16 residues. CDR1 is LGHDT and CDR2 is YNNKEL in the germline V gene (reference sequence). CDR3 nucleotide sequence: TGTGCCAGCAGCCAAGAGCCTGGTCAGGGAGGTTACGAGCAGTACTTC. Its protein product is CASSQEPGQGGYEQYF.

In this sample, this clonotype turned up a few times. The CDR3 DNA reads TGTGCCAGCGCCGACCCCGGGGCCCAGTACTTC. Protein: CASADPGAQYF. V is TRBV28 and J is TRBJ2-5, with D perhaps TRBD2 (5 bases). Germline V gene sequence: CDR1 MDHEN, CDR2 SYDVKM. There are 11 residues in the CDR3. Trimming pared 8 bases from V and 9 bases from J, leaving 13 bases between.

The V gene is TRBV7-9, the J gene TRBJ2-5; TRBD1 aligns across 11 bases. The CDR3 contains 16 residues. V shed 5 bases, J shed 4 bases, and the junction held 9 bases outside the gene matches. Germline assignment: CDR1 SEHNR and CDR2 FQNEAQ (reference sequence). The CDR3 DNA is TGTGCCAGCAGCACCCAAGGACAGGGGGCTTTAGAGACCCAGTACTTC. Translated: CASSTQGQGALETQYF.

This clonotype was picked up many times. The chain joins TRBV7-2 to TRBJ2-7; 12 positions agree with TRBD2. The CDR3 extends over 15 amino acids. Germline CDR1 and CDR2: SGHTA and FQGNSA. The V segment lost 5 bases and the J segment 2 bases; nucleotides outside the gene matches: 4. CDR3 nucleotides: TGTGCCAGCAGCCCCTGGACTAGCGGGACCTACGAGCAGTACTTC. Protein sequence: CASSPWTSGTYEQYF.

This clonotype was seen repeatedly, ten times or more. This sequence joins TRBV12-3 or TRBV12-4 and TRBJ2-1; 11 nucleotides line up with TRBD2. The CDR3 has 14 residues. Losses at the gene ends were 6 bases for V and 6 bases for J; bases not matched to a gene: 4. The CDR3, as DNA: TGTGCCAGCAGGTTAACTAGCGGGAGCAATGAGCAGTTCTTC. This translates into CASRLTSGSNEQFF.

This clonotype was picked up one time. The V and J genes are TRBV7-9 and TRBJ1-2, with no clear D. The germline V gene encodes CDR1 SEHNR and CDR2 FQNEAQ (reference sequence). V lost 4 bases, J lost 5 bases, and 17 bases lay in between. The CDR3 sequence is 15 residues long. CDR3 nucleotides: TGTGCCAGCAGCTCAGACTCTGGTACTACTTATGGCTACACCTTC. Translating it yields CASSSDSGTTYGYTF.